These 16 T cell receptor beta chains came from one sample sequenced in a study of CD8+CD57+ T cells in acquired aplastic anemia. Genomic DNA templated the TCR beta VDJ and CDR3 profiling. TCRdb independently ran MiXCR on the reads; one entry per CDR3 protein. The table has around 210,000 distinct CDR3 sequences, over 55% seen once. All patients picked for sequencing had shown, by flow cytometry, an expansion of CD8+CD57+ cells. Sequencing was performed on sorted CD4+, CD8+, or CD8+CD57+ T cells (not recorded which) from PBMCs. The receptors here all came from a human donor with aplastic anemia.

The chain uses TRBV19 and TRBJ2-7, with unresolved D. V lost 7 bases to trimming and J lost 0 bases, with 7 bases between them. Germline V gives CDR1 LNHDA, CDR2 SQIVND (reference sequence). The CDR3 has 12 amino acids. The CDR3: CASISSSYEQYF. CDR3 bases: TGTGCCAGTATCTCGAGCTCCTACGAGCAGTACTTC.

This rearrangement joins TRBV25-1 to TRBJ1-2; tentative D call: TRBD1 (5 bases). V was clipped by 3 bases and J by 4 bases, with 12 bases between them. There are 14 residues in the CDR3. Germline CDR1 reads MGHDK; CDR2 reads SYGVNS. The CDR3 DNA reads as TGTGCCAGCAGTGAGACCGGGACGGGCTATGGCTACACCTTC. This translates into CASSETGTGYGYTF.

This clonotype was counted only a few times. The chain links TRBV7-6 to TRBJ2-7; 9 bases line up with TRBD2. The CDR3 runs 14 residues. Germline loops: CDR1 SGHVS, CDR2 FNYEAQ. Losses at the gene ends were 2 bases for V and 5 bases for J; bases not matched to a gene: 4. The CDR3 region has the DNA TGTGCCAGCAGCTTAAGCGGGGGGCGTCACGAGCAGTACTTC. Translating it yields CASSLSGGRHEQYF.

The rearrangement links TRBV28 to TRBJ2-3, with a tentative D call TRBD1 (6 bases). The germline V gene has CDR1 MDHEN and CDR2 SYDVKM. The V and J ends lost 2 bases and 2 bases respectively, with 14 bases between them. This CDR3 spans 16 amino acids. The chain's CDR3 is CASSLVGHGATDTQYF. CDR3 nucleotides: TGTGCCAGCAGTTTAGTGGGACATGGAGCCACAGATACGCAGTATTTT. Complete variable domain (other parts from reference TRBV28 and TRBJ2-3): DVKVTQSSRYLVKRTGEKVFLECVQDMDHENMFWYRQDPGLGLRLIYFSYDVKMKEKGDIPEGYSVSREKKERFSLILESASTNQTSMYLCASSLVGHGATDTQYFGPGTRLTVL.

The rearrangement uses TRBV9 and TRBJ2-5; D not certain. The germline CDR1 and CDR2 sequences are SGDLS and YYNGEE. V dropped 0 bases and J dropped 2 bases, with 11 bases sitting between them. CDR3 length: 15 residues. The CDR3 is CASSVGDFMQETQYF. The CDR3, as DNA: TGTGCCAGCAGCGTAGGAGACTTTATGCAAGAGACCCAGTACTTC.

This chain joins TRBV20-1 and TRBJ2-7; the D gene could be TRBD1 or TRBD2 (6 bases each). This CDR3 contains 14 residues. Germline values: CDR1 DFQATT, CDR2 SNEGSKA (reference sequence). Trimming took 3 bases from V and 7 from J, leaving 19 bases between them. The CDR3 region has the DNA TGCAGTGCTAGGGGTGGACCGGGGGCTGGGGAGCAGTACTTC. Translation gives CSARGGPGAGEQYF.

CDR3 DNA sequence: TGTGCCAGCAGTTCTGACAGGGCATTAGGAGAGACCCAGTACTTC. Amino acids: CASSSDRALGETQYF. The chain has TRBV7-2 and TRBJ2-5; 7 bases fit TRBD1. This CDR3 spans 15 amino acids. CDR1 is SGHTA and CDR2 is FQGNSA in the germline V gene. The J segment lost 4 bases and the V segment lost 6 bases, leaving 11 bases of the junction unmatched.

This sequence joins TRBV20-1 and TRBJ1-3; D is possibly TRBD1 (5 bases). CDR3 size: 15 residues. V lost 1 base and J lost 0, with 10 bases in between. From germline, CDR1 is DFQATT and CDR2 SNEGSKA (reference sequence). CDR3: CSARGGQGSGNTIYF. The DNA of the CDR3 is TGCAGTGCTAGAGGCGGGCAGGGCTCTGGAAACACCATATATTTT.

This clonotype was counted between two and nine times. The V gene is TRBV20-1, the J gene TRBJ1-6; 10 bases match TRBD1. The J segment lost 9 bases and the V segment lost 2 bases, leaving 4 bases of the junction unmatched. CDR3 length: 14 amino acids. Germline V CDR1 and CDR2: DFQATT, SNEGSKA (reference sequence). CDR3 sequence: CSARLGQGFSPLHF. As DNA, the CDR3 is TGCAGTGCTAGACTGGGACAGGGGTTTTCACCCCTCCACTTT.

The rearrangement joins TRBV2 to TRBJ2-2; TRBD1 is a possible D gene (5 bases). Germline V gene sequence: CDR1 SNHLY, CDR2 FYNNEI. With 5 bases removed from V and 4 bases from J, the gap between germline ends came to 14 bases. The CDR3 runs to 15 residues. The CDR3 DNA follows: TGTGCCAGCAGTCCTCAGGGCGGAGCCACCGGGGAGCTGTTTTTT. It specifies CASSPQGGATGELFF. Filled out from reference TRBV2 and TRBJ2-2, the complete variable domain reads EPEVTQTPSHQVTQMGQEVILRCVPISNHLYFYWYRQILGQKVEFLVSFYNNEISEKSEIFDDQFSVERPDGSNFTLKIRSTKLEDSAMYFCASSPQGGATGELFFGEGSRLTVL.

The chain is built from TRBV9 and TRBJ1-6, with 7 bases lining up with TRBD1. The CDR3 consists of 15 residues. V lost 4 bases to trimming and J lost 6 bases; unmatched junction nucleotides: 7. CDR1 is SGDLS, CDR2 YYNGEE, per germline. CDR3: CASSSGGVGNSPLHF. The DNA for the CDR3 is TGTGCCAGCAGCTCAGGGGGGGTTGGTAATTCACCCCTCCACTTT.

The chain combines TRBV7-6 with TRBJ2-2; a possible D gene is TRBD2 (6 bases). The length of the CDR3 is 17 residues. Germline loops: CDR1 SGHVS, CDR2 FNYEAQ. Between the trimmed V and J ends, which lost 1 base and 1 base, there was a span of 13 bases. CDR3 sequence: CASSLGGGSLNTGELFF. DNA for the CDR3: TGTGCCAGCAGCTTAGGGGGAGGAAGCCTGAACACCGGGGAGCTGTTTTTT.

This clonotype came up once. One junction end disagrees with the germline gene, perhaps due to a read error. The chain links TRBV24-1 to TRBJ2-5, with D perhaps being TRBD1 or TRBD2 (5 bases each). The CDR3 is made up of 13 amino acids. From germline, CDR1 is KGHDR and CDR2 SFDVKD. In nucleotides, the CDR3 is TGTGCCAGCAGTGAGGGGCTCGGGGAGACCCAGTACTTC. This gives the protein CASSEGLGETQYF.

The V and J genes are TRBV19 and TRBJ2-1, with 7 bases lining up with TRBD2. The germline V gene has CDR1 LNHDA and CDR2 SQIVND (reference sequence). CDR3 length: 19 residues. With V trimmed by 6 bases and J by 1 base, 18 bases remained unmatched. Here the CDR3 DNA reads TGTGCCAGTAGAGGGCTAGCGGAGCTTGAAGGGCTGTCCTACAATGAGCAGTTCTTC. Translation: CASRGLAELEGLSYNEQFF.

V is TRBV19 and J is TRBJ2-1; 9 nucleotides match TRBD2. Germline V gives CDR1 LNHDA, CDR2 SQIVND (reference sequence). This CDR3 has 16 amino acids. The J segment lost 6 bases and the V segment lost 8 bases, leaving 14 bases of the junction unmatched. CDR3 nucleotide sequence: TGTGCCAGTTCTCAAGTAGGGACTAGCTTTATCAATGAGCAGTTCTTC. This translates into CASSQVGTSFINEQFF.

At least ten counts were recorded for this clonotype. The chain links TRBV9 to TRBJ2-2; 8 bases map to TRBD2. CDR1 and CDR2 from the germline V gene are SGDLS and YYNGEE. V lost 5 bases, J lost 7 bases, and 7 bases stayed unmatched. The CDR3 length is 14 residues. The CDR3 DNA sequence: TGTGCCAGCAGTACCGGGGGGGCCAGCGGGGAGCTGTTTTTT. Amino acid sequence: CASSTGGASGELFF.